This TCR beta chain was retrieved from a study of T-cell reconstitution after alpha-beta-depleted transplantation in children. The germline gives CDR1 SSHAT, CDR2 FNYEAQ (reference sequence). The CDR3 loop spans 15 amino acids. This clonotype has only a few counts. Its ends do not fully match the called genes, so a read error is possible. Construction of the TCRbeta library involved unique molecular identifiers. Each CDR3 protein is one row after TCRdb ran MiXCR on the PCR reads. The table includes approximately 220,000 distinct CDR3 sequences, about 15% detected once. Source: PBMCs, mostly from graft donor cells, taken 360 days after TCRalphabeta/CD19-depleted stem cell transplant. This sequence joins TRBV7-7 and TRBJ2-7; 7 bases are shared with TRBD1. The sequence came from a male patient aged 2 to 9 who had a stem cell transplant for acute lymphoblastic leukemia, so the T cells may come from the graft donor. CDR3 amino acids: CASSPETGLSYEQYF. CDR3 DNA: TGTGCTAGCAGCCCGGAGACAGGGCTCTCCTACGAGCAGTACTTC.